This TCR beta chain emerged from a study of cytomegalovirus exposure and HLA in healthy donors. Study-wide findings and caveats: One cluster of highly shared sequence variants probably arose as a sequencing artifact.

This clone occurred a few times. Its antigen remains unknown. This CDR3 spans 15 amino acids. Germline CDR1 reads SGHRS; CDR2 reads YFSETQ. V lost 3 bases, J lost 5 bases, and 9 bases stayed unmatched. It was with 60 Vbeta and 13 Jbeta primers that the PCR ran. Measured with immunoSEQ multiplex PCR; TCRdb has only the in-frame clones, and not every one. Of some 170,000 clones in the sample, about two thirds are singletons; the top ten hold 2% to 2.5%. The sequence derives from a human donor in good health. The specimen sequenced was PBMCs. J is TRBJ2-5 and V is TRBV5-1; 8 nucleotides line up with TRBD2. The chain's CDR3 is CASSSFGGALETQYF. CDR3 DNA sequence: TGCGCCAGCAGCTCCTTCGGGGGGGCTTTGGAGACCCAGTACTTC.